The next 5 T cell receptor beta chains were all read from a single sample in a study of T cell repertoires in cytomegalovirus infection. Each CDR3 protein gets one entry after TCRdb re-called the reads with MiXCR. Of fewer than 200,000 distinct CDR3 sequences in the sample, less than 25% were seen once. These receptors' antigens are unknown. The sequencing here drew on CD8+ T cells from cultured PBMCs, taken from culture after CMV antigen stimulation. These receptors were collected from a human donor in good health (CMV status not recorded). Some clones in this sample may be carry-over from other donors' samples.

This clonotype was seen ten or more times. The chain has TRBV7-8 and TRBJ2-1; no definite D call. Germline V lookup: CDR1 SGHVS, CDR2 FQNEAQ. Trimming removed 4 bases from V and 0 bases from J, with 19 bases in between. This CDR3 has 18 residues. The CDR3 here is CASSSPLSAESSYNEQFF. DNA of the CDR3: TGTGCCAGCAGCTCCCCATTGAGCGCGGAAAGCTCCTACAATGAGCAGTTCTTC.

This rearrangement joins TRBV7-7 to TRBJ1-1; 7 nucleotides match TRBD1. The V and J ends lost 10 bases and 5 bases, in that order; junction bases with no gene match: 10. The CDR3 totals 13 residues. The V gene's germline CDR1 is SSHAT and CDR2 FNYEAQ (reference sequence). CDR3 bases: TGTGCCACCTACTCACAGGGGACGACTGAAGCTTTCTTT. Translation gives CATYSQGTTEAFF. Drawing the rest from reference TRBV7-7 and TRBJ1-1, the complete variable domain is GAGVSQSPRYKVTKRGQDVTLRCDPISSHATLYWYQQALGQGPEFLTYFNYEAQPDKSGLPSDRFSAERPEGSISTLTIQRTEQRDSAMYRCATYSQGTTEAFFGQGTRLTVV.

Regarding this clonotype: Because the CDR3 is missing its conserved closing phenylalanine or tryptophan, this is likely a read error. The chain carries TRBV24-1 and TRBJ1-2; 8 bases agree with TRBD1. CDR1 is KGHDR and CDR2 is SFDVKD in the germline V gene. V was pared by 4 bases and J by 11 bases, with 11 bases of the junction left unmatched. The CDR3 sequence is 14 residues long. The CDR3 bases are TGTGCCACCAGTGACGGCCGGGACAGGAGATCTTACACCATC. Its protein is CATSDGRDRRSYTI.

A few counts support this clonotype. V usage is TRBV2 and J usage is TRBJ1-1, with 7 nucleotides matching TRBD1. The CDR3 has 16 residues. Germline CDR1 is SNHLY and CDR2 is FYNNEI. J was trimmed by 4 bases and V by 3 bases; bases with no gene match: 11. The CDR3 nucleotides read TGTGCCAGCAGTGATAGTATTGAACAGGGGTTCACTGAAGCTTTCTTT. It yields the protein CASSDSIEQGFTEAFF.

CDR3 residues: CASTGYSYEQYF. The CDR3 DNA reads TGTGCCAGCACGGGGTACTCCTACGAGCAGTACTTC. The V call is TRBV6-6, the J call TRBJ2-7, with D maybe TRBD2 (5 bases). V lost 7 bases, J lost 0 bases, and 7 bases lay in between. Germline-derived CDR1 and CDR2 are MNHNY and SVGAGI (reference sequence). The CDR3 contains 12 residues.